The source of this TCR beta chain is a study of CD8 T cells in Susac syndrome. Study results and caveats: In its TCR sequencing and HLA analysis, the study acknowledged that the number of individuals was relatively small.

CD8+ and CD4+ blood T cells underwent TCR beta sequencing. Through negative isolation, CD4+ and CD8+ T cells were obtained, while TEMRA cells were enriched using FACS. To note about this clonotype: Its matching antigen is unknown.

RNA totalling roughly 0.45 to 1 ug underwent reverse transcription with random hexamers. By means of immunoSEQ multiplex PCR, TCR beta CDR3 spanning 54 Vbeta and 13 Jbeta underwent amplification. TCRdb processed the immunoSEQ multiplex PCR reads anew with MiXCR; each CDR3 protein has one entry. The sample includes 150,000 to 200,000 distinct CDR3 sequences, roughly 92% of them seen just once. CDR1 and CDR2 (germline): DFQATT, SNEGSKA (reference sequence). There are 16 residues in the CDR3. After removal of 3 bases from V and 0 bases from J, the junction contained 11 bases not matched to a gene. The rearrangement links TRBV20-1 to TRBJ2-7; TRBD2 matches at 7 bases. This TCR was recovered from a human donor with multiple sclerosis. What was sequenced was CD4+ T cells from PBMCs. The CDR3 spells CSARGRGTTSSYEQYF. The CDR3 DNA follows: TGCAGTGCTAGGGGGCGGGGGACTACTAGCTCCTACGAGCAGTACTTC.